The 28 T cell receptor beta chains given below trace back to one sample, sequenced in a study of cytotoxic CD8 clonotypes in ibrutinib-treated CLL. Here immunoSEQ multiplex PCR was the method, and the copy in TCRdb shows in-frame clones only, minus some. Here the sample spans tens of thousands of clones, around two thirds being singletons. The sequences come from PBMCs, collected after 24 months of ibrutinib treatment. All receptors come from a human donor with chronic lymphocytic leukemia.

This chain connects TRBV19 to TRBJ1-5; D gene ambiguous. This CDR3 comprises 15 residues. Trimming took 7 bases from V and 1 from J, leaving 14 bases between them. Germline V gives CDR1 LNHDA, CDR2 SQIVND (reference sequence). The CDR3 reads CASTSQSLSNQPQHF. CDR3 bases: TGTGCCAGTACCAGTCAGTCCCTAAGCAATCAGCCCCAGCATTTT. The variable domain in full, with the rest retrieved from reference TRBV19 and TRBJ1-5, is DGGITQSPKYLFRKEGQNVTLSCEQNLNHDAMYWYRQDPGQGLRLIYYSQIVNDFQKGDIAEGYSVSREKKESFPLTVTSAQKNPTAFYLCASTSQSLSNQPQHFGDGTRLSIL.

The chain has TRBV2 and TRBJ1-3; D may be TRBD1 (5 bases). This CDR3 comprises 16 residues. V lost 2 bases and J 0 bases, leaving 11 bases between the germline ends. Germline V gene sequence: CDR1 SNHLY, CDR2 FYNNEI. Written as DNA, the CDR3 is TGTGCCAGCAGTGAATGGCGGGGGGGCTCTGGAAACACCATATATTTT. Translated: CASSEWRGGSGNTIYF.

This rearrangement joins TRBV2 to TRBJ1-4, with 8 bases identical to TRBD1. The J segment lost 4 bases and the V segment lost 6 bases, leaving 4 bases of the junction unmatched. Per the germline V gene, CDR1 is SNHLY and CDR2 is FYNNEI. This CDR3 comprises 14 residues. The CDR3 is CASSPGQGNEKLFF. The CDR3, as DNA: TGTGCCAGCAGCCCTGGACAGGGTAATGAAAAACTGTTTTTT.

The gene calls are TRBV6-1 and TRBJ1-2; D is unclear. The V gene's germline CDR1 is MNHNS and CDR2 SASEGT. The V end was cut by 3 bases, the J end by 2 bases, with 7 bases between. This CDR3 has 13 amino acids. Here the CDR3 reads CASSDRINYGYTF. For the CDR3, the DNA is TGTGCCAGCAGTGATAGGATCAACTATGGCTACACCTTC.

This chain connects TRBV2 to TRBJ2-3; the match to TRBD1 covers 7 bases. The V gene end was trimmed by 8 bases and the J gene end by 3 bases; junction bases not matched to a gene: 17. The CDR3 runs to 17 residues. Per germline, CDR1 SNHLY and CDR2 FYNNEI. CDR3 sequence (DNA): TGTGCCAGCGAAAAGGGGGCGATCCTAAGGGCGACAGATACGCAGTATTTT. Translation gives CASEKGAILRATDTQYF.

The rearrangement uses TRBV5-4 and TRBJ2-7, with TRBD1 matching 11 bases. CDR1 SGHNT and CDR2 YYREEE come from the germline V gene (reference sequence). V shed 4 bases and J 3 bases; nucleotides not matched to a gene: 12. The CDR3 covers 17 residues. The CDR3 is CASSRHLTGTGGYEQYF. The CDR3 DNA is TGTGCCAGCAGCCGTCACTTGACCGGGACAGGGGGCTACGAGCAGTACTTC.

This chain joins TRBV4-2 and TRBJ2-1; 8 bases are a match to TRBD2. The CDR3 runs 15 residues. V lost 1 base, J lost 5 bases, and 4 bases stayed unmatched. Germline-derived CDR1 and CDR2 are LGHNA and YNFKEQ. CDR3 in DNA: TGTGCCAGCAGCCAAGTGGCGGGGGGTAACAATGAGCAGTTCTTC. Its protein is CASSQVAGGNNEQFF.

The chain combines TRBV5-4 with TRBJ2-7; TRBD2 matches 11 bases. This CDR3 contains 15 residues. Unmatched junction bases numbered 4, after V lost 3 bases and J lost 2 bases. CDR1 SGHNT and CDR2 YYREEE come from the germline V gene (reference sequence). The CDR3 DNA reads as TGTGCCAGCAGCTGGGGACTAGCGGTACCCTACGAGCAGTACTTC. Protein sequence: CASSWGLAVPYEQYF.

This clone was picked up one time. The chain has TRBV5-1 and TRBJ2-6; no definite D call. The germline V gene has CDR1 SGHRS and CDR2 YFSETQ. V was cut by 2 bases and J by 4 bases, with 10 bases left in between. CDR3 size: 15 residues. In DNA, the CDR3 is TGCGCCAGCAGCTTCCTCTCGACCGGGGCCAACGTCCTGACTTTC. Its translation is CASSFLSTGANVLTF.

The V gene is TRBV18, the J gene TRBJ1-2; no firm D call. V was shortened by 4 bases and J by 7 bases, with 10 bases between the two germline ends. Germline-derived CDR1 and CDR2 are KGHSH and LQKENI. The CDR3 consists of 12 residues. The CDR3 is CASSLSGGGYTF. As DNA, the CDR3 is TGTGCCAGCTCACTCTCTGGAGGTGGCTACACCTTC.

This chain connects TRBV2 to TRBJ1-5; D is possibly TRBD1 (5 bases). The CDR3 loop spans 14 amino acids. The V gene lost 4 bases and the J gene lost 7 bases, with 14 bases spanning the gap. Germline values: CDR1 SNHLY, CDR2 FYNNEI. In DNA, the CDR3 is TGTGCCAGCAGTGTAGAGAGGGGAAACCAGCCCCAGCATTTT. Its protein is CASSVERGNQPQHF.

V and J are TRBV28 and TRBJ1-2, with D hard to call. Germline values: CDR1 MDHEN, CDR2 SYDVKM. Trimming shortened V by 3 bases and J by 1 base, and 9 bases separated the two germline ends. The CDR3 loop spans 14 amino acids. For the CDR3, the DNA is TGTGCCAGCAGTTTCTTACGGGATAACTATGGCTACACCTTC. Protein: CASSFLRDNYGYTF.

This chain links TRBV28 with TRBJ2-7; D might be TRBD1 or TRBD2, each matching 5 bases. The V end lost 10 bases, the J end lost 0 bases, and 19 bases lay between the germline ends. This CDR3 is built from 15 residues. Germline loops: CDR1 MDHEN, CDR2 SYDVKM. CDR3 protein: CATYSTGRSSYEQYF. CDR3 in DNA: TGTGCCACCTATTCCACGGGGCGGAGCTCCTACGAGCAGTACTTC.

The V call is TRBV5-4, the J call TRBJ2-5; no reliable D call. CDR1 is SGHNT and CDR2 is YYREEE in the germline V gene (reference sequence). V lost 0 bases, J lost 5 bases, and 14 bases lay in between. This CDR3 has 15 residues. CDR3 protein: CASSLGRRGEETQYF. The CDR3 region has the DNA TGTGCCAGCAGCTTGGGCCGACGTGGTGAGGAGACCCAGTACTTC. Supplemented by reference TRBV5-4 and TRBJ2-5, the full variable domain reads ETGVTQSPTHLIKTRGQQVTLRCSSQSGHNTVSWYQQALGQGPQFIFQYYREEENGRGNFPPRFSGLQFPNYSSELNVNALELDDSALYLCASSLGRRGEETQYFGPGTRLLVL.

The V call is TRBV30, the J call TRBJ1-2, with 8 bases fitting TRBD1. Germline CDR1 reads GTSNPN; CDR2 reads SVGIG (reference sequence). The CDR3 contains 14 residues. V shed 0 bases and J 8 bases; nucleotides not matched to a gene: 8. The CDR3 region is CAWSVARTGHGYTF. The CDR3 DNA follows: TGTGCCTGGAGTGTGGCCCGGACAGGGCACGGCTACACCTTC. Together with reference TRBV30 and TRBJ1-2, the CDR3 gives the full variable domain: SQTIHQWPATLVQPVGSPLSLECTVEGTSNPNLYWYRQAAGRGLQLLFYSVGIGQISSEVPQNLSASRPQDRQFILSSKKLLLSDSGFYLCAWSVARTGHGYTFGSGTRLTVV.

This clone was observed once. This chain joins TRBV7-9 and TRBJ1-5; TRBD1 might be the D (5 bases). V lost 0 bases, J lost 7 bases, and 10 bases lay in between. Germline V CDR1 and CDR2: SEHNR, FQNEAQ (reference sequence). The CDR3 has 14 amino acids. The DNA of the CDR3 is TGTGCCAGCAGCTTAGCCACTAGGGACCAGCCCCAGCATTTT. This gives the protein CASSLATRDQPQHF. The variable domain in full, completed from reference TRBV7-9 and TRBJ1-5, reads DTGVSQNPRHKITKRGQNVTFRCDPISEHNRLYWYRQTLGQGPEFLTYFQNEAQLEKSRLLSDRFSAERPKGSFSTLEIQRTEQGDSAMYLCASSLATRDQPQHFGDGTRLSIL.

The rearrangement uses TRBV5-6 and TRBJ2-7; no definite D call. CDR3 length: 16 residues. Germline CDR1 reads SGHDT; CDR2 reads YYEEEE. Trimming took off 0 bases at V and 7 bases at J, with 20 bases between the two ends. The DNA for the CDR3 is TGTGCCAGCAGCTTGGGACCGGCGACATCCATGGGAGAGCAGTACTTC. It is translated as CASSLGPATSMGEQYF. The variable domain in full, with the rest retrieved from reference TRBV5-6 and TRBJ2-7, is DAGVTQSPTHLIKTRGQQVTLRCSPKSGHDTVSWYQQALGQGPQFIFQYYEEEERQRGNFPDRFSGHQFPNYSSELNVNALLLGDSALYLCASSLGPATSMGEQYFGPGTRLTVT.

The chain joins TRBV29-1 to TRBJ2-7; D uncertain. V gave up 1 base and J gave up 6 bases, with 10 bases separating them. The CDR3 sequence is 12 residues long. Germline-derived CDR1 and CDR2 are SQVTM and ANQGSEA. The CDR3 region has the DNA TGCAGCGTTGAAGCTGGCAGGACCGAGCAGTACTTC. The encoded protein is CSVEAGRTEQYF.

The CDR3 bases are TGTGCCAGCAGCTTAGGGGGGACCACTGAAGCTTTCTTT. The encoded protein is CASSLGGTTEAFF. The gene calls are TRBV7-9 and TRBJ1-1, with D tentatively TRBD1 (5 bases). Germline V gene lookup returns CDR1 SEHNR and CDR2 FQNEAQ (reference sequence). Trimming left V 1 base short and J 4 bases short, with 7 bases between. The CDR3 consists of 13 residues.

CDR3 bases: TGTGCCAGCAGTTTATGGCAGGGTCTAAAGGACTATGGCTACACCTTC. Translation: CASSLWQGLKDYGYTF. The chain has TRBV28 and TRBJ1-2; D may be TRBD1 (5 bases). There are 16 residues in the CDR3. Trimming removed 0 bases from V and 3 bases from J, with 14 bases in between. In germline, CDR1 is MDHEN, CDR2 SYDVKM.

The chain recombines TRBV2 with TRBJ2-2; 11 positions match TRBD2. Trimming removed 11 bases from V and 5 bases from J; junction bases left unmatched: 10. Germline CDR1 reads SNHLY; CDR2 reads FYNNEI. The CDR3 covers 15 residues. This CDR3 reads CARSLASGGTGELFF. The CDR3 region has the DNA TGTGCCCGCTCTCTGGCTAGCGGGGGGACCGGGGAGCTGTTTTTT. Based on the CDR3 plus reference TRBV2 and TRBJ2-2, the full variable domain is EPEVTQTPSHQVTQMGQEVILRCVPISNHLYFYWYRQILGQKVEFLVSFYNNEISEKSEIFDDQFSVERPDGSNFTLKIRSTKLEDSAMYFCARSLASGGTGELFFGEGSRLTVL.

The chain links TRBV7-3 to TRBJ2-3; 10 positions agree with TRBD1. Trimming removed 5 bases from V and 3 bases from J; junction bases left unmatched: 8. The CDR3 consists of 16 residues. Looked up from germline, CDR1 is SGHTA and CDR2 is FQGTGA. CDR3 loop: CASSANPGQGTDTQYF. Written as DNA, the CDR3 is TGTGCCAGCAGCGCGAATCCGGGACAGGGGACAGATACGCAGTATTTT.

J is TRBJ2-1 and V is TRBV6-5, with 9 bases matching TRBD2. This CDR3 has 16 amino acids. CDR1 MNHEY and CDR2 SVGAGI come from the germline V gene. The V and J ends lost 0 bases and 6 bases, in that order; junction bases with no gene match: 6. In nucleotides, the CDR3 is TGTGCCAGCAGTTACTCTCCGGCGGGGGGGGGCAATGAGCAGTTCTTC. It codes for CASSYSPAGGGNEQFF.

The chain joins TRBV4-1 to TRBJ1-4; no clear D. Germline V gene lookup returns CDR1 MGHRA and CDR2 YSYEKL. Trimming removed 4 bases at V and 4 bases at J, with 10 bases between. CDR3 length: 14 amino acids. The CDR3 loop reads CASSPRVLNEKLFF. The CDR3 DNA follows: TGCGCCAGCAGCCCCCGGGTCCTTAATGAAAAACTGTTTTTT.

The CDR3 coding sequence is TGTGCCAGCAGCGCCCCGCCGGCCTATGGGTCCGGGGAGCTGTTTTTT. Protein sequence: CASSAPPAYGSGELFF. The rearrangement links TRBV7-8 to TRBJ2-2, with unresolved D. This CDR3 contains 16 residues. CDR1 SGHVS and CDR2 FQNEAQ come from the germline V gene. V lost 5 bases, J lost 6 bases, and 19 bases lay in between.

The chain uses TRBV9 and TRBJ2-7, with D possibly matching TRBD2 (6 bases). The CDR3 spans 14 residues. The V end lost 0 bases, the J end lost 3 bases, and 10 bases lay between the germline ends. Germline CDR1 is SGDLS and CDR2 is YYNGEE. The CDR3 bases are TGTGCCAGCAGCGTAGACGTGACTAGCTACGAGCAGTACTTC. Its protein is CASSVDVTSYEQYF.

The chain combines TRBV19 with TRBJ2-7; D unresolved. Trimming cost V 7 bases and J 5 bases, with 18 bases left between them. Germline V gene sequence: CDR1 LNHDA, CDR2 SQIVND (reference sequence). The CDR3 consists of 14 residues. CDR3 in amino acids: CASTRSYNMDEQYF. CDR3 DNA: TGTGCCAGTACCCGATCATACAACATGGACGAGCAGTACTTC.

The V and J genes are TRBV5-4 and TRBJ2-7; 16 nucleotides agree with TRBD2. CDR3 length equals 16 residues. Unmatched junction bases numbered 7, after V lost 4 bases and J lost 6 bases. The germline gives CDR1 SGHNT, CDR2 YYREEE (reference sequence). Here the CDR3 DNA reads TGTGCCAGCAGCCCGGGACTAGCGGGGGGGCTGGGCGAGCAGTACTTC. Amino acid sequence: CASSPGLAGGLGEQYF.